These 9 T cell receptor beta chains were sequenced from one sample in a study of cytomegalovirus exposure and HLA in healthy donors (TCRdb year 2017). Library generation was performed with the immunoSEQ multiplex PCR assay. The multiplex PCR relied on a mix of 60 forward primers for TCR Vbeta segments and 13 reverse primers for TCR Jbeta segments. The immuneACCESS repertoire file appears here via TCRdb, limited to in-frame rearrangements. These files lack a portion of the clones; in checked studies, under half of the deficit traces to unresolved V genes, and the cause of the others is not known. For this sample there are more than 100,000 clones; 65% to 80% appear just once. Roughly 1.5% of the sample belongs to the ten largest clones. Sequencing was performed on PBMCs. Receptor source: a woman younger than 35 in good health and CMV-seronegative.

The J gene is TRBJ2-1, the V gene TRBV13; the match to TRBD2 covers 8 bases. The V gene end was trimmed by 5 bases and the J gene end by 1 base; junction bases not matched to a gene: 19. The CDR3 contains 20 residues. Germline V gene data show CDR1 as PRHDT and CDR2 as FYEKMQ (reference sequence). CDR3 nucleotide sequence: TGTGCCAGCAGCAAGCGCCCGGCAGCGGGAGACGGGCAGTCCTACAATGAGCAGTTCTTC. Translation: CASSKRPAAGDGQSYNEQFF.

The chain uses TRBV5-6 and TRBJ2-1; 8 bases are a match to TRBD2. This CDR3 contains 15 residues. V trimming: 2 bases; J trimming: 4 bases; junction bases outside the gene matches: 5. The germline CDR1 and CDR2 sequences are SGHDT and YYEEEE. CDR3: CASSFGSSGYNEQFF. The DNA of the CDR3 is TGTGCCAGCAGCTTCGGGTCTAGCGGGTACAATGAGCAGTTCTTC.

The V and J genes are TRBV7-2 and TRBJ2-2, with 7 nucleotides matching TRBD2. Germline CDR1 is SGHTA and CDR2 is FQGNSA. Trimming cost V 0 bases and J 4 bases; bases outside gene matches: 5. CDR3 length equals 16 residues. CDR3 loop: CASSLAGGPGTGELFF. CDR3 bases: TGTGCCAGCAGCTTAGCGGGAGGGCCGGGCACCGGGGAGCTGTTTTTT.

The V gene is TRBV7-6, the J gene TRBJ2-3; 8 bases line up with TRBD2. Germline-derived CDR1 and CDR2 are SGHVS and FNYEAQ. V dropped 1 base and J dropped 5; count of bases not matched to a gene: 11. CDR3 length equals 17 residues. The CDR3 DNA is TGTGCCAGCAGCTTAGAGCAAGCGGGAGTTAAAGGAGATACGCAGTATTTT. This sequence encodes CASSLEQAGVKGDTQYF.

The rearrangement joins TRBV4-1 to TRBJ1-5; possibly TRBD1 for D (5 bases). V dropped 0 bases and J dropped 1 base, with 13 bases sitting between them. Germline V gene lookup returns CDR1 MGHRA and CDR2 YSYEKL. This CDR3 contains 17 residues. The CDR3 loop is CASSQDRARESNQPQHF. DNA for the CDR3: TGCGCCAGCAGCCAAGATAGGGCCAGGGAAAGCAATCAGCCCCAGCATTTT.

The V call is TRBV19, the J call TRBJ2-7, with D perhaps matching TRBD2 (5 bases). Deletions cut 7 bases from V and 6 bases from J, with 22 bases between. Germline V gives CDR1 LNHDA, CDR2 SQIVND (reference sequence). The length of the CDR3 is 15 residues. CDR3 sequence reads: CASTGPFGESGEQYF. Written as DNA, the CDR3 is TGTGCCAGTACCGGGCCCTTTGGGGAGTCAGGCGAGCAGTACTTC.

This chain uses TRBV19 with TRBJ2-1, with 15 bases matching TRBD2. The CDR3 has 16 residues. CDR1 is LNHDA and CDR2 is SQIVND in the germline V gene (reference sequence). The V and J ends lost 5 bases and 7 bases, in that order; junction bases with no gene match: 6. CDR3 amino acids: CASSSPGLAGGNEQFF. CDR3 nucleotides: TGTGCCAGTAGTTCACCGGGACTAGCGGGAGGAAATGAGCAGTTCTTC.

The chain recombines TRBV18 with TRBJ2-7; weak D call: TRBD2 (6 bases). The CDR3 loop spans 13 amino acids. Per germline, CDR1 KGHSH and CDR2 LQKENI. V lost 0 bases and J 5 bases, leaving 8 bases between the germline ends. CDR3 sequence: CASSPPSGDEQYF. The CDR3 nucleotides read TGTGCCAGCTCACCACCATCGGGGGACGAGCAGTACTTC.

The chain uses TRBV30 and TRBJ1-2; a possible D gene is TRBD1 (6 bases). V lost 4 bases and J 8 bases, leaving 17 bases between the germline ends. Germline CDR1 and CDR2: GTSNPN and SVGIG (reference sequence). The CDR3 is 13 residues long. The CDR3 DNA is TGTGCCTGGACCACCCAGGGGTCGAGCGGCTACACCTTC. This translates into CAWTTQGSSGYTF.